This section outlines one T cell receptor beta chain sequence together with its context. V dropped 3 bases and J dropped 8 bases, with 13 bases sitting between them. CDR1 is SEHNR, CDR2 FQNEAQ, per germline (reference sequence). The CDR3 is 13 residues long. These data come from a study of blood T cell repertoires in COVID-19. At the level of the study: PBMCs, B-cell-depleted T cells, or T cells provided the cDNA or gDNA that made up the material.

Sequenced by immunoSEQ multiplex PCR; TCRdb stores in-frame clones only, minus some. The sample carries approximately 140,000 clones, about 91% recorded once. This receptor was identified in a human donor in a cohort sampled during active COVID-19. The material sequenced was peripheral blood. The genes are TRBV7-9 and TRBJ1-2, with no clear D. This CDR3 reads CASSLKDGGGYTF. The CDR3 nucleotides read TGTGCCAGCAGCTTGAAGGATGGAGGGGGCTACACCTTC.